The clone carrying this T cell receptor (beta chain) was counted at least ten times. Its antigen remains unidentified. Germline-derived CDR1 and CDR2 are SEHNR and FQNEAQ (reference sequence). Trimming took 6 bases from V and 2 from J; bases not matched to a gene: 4. The CDR3 runs 14 residues. This specimen comes from a study of T cell repertoires in cytomegalovirus infection. Study-wide context: Public signatures in TCR beta pointed to CMV infection and matching HLA type.

Study results and caveats: Cumulative frequency (of public TCR beta family members) identified carriers of CMV plus the relevant HLA. What dominated the ex vivo response were HLA-C-restricted CMV-specific TCR beta clonotypes.

TCRdb fed the reads into MiXCR, producing one record per CDR3 protein. The table records under 800,000 distinct CDR3 sequences, approximately 24% of them present only once. The sequencing input was CD8+ T cells from PBMCs. This chain links TRBV7-9 with TRBJ1-3, with 7 bases aligning to TRBD1. The clonotype comes from a human donor in good health (CMV status not recorded). Some clones in this sample may be carry-over from other donors' samples. The CDR3 sequence: CASSSGTAGNTIYF. Here the CDR3 DNA reads TGTGCCAGCAGTTCCGGGACAGCTGGAAACACCATATATTTT.